Below are 7 T cell receptor beta chains sequenced from a single sample in a study of regulatory T cells in long-lasting Graves disease. Libraries of TCR beta came from iRepertoire HTBI primers plus Arm-PCR of CDR3 regions. TCRdb re-analysed the multiplex PCR reads in MiXCR, keeping a single row per CDR3 protein. The table shows about 560,000 distinct CDR3 sequences, with around 15% occurring only once. The time point denotes: newly diagnosed GD, antithyroid drugs for less than 3 months. From RNA extracted from PBMCs, the TCR library was made. A further study also used this sample, focusing on T cells in Graves' hyperthyroidism and ophthalmopathy.

Sequenced here: peripheral blood mononuclear cells (PBMCs), sampled at new diagnosis, from a patient treated with antithyroid drugs. The receptors were gathered from a man aged 18 to 30 with Graves disease.

The CDR3 DNA follows: TGTGCCTACCAGGGTGGAGGGAATCAGCCCCAGCATTTT. The encoded protein is CAYQGGGNQPQHF. This chain uses TRBV30 with TRBJ1-5, with D maybe TRBD1 (5 bases). The CDR3 contains 13 residues. Between the trimmed V and J ends, which lost 7 bases and 4 bases, there was a span of 14 bases. The germline CDR1 and CDR2 sequences are GTSNPN and SVGIG (reference sequence).

This clonotype has at least ten counts. V usage is TRBV20-1 and J usage is TRBJ1-2; D might be TRBD1 (5 bases). CDR1 is DFQATT, CDR2 SNEGSKA, per germline (reference sequence). The CDR3 has 14 residues. The ends were cut back, 3 bases at V and 6 bases at J, with 17 bases in the middle. CDR3 DNA sequence: TGCAGTGCTAGGTTACGGGGACGGATAGATGGCTACACCTTC. This encodes CSARLRGRIDGYTF.

Regarding this clonotype: A much more abundant neighbour one base away suggests this may be a read error. The chain has TRBV9 and TRBJ2-2, with TRBD1 as a possible D gene (6 bases). This CDR3 is built from 15 residues. Between the trimmed V and J ends, which lost 5 bases and 0 bases, there was a span of 11 bases. Germline-derived CDR1 and CDR2 are SGDLS and YYNGEE. The CDR3 here is CASSAGTPNTGELFF. DNA for the CDR3: TGTGCCAGCAGTGCCGGGACACCGAACACCGGGGAGCTGTTTTTT.

This clonotype was seen many times. This rearrangement joins TRBV3-1 to TRBJ1-5; unclear D gene. This CDR3 is built from 13 residues. Germline CDR1 is LGHDT and CDR2 is YNNKEL (reference sequence). V lost 4 bases and J 4 bases, leaving 8 bases between the germline ends. In nucleotides, the CDR3 is TGTGCCAGCAGCCCGACGGGAAATCAGCCCCAGCATTTT. Translation gives CASSPTGNQPQHF.

The genes are TRBV24-1 and TRBJ2-2; possibly TRBD1 for D (5 bases). The CDR3 runs 15 residues. Trimming removed 9 bases at V and 3 bases at J, with 16 bases between. From germline, CDR1 is KGHDR and CDR2 SFDVKD. The CDR3 region has the DNA TGTGCCACCTCGGACACAAGAATCGACACCGGGGAGCTGTTTTTT. Translating gives CATSDTRIDTGELFF.

This clonotype has at least ten counts. The rearrangement uses TRBV28 and TRBJ2-7, with 7 bases identical to TRBD1. Germline CDR1 is MDHEN and CDR2 is SYDVKM. The junction had 5 bases not matched to a gene; V was cut back by 7 bases and J by 2 bases. This CDR3 region has 13 residues. The CDR3 bases are TGTGCCAGCAAGCAGACAGGGACCTACGAGCAGTACTTC. It specifies CASKQTGTYEQYF.

This clonotype was counted at least ten times. The V and J genes are TRBV30 and TRBJ2-5, with D unclear. V was cut by 1 base and J by 7 bases, with 10 bases left in between. This CDR3 has 12 amino acids. Germline V lookup: CDR1 GTSNPN, CDR2 SVGIG (reference sequence). CDR3 coding DNA: TGTGCCTGGAGTGCCCCCTCGGGGACCCAGTACTTC. This sequence encodes CAWSAPSGTQYF.